This T cell receptor beta chain was recovered during a study of naive and memory T cell subsets. Study-level findings and limits: Especially in CD8 cells, naive repertoires contained a few larger clonotypes, possibly CD45RA-re-expressing memory cells.

Germline V CDR1 and CDR2: MGHRA, YSYEKL. This CDR3 is built from 15 residues. Trimming at V came to 3 bases and at J to 4 bases, leaving 5 bases not matched to a gene. This clonotype has only a few counts. Its antigen remains unknown. The beta constant-region primer was an equimolar mix of two oligonucleotides covering TRBC1 and TRBC2. The ligated cDNA underwent four PCR rounds using SP2 and nested alpha and beta constant-region primers. TCRdb ran MiXCR on the UMI-ligation and nested PCR reads and lists one entry per CDR3 protein. The data contain fewer than 150,000 distinct CDR3 sequences, 15% to 25% of them singletons.

This receptor was identified in a human donor in good health. V usage is TRBV4-1 and J usage is TRBJ1-3, with TRBD1 matching 8 bases. Specimen: naive CD8+ T cells from blood. The CDR3 nucleotides are TGCGCCAGCAGCCAGGACGGGACAGGCGGAAACACCATATATTTT. Its translation is CASSQDGTGGNTIYF.